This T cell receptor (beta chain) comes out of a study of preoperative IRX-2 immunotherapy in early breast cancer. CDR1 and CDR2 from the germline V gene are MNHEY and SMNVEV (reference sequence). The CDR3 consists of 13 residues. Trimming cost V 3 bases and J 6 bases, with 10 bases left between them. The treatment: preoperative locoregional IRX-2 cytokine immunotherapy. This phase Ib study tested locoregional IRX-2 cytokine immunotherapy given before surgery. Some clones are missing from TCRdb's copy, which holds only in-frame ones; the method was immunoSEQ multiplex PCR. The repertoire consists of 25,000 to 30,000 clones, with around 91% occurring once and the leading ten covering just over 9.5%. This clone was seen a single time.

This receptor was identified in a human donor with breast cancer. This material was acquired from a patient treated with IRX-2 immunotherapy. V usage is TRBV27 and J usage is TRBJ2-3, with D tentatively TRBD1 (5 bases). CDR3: CASSLAGWDTQYF. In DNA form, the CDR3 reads TGTGCCAGCAGTTTGGCAGGGTGGGATACGCAGTATTTT.